The rows below give T cell receptor beta chains drawn from one sample of a study of T cell responses to AZD1222 COVID-19 vaccine. Produced via immunoSEQ multiplex PCR; TCRdb's table is partial and in-frame only. Altogether 150,000 to 200,000 clones are present, roughly 93% being singletons, with the ten largest covering 0.9%. The sample was peripheral blood, taken on day 0 of AZD1222 vaccination. These receptors were obtained from an adult in good health. Each CDR3 is given with its conserved first and last residue. A D gene is named only where the DNA matches it firmly. Clone size appears in some rows only: once, few, many, or a class for an expanded clone.

clone size: NA; V gene: TRBV5-6; D gene: TRBD1; J gene: TRBJ2-5; CDR3 DNA: TGTGCCAGCAGCTTACGGACAGGGGAGACCCAGTACTTC; CDR3 protein: CASSLRTGETQYF
clone size: NA; V gene: TRBV5-8; D gene: NA; J gene: TRBJ1-4; CDR3 DNA: TGTGCCAGCAGTTACAGGGTATTGGGGGAAAAACTGTTTTTT; CDR3 protein: CASSYRVLGEKLFF
clone size: NA; V gene: TRBV20-1; D gene: NA; J gene: TRBJ2-5; CDR3 DNA: TGCAGTGCTAGGGCAGGGGAGACCCAGTACTTC; CDR3 protein: CSARAGETQYF
clone size: NA; V gene: TRBV12-5; D gene: NA; J gene: TRBJ2-2; CDR3 DNA: TGTGCTAGTGAAACCGGAGGTCCGAACACCGGGGAGCTGTTTTTT; CDR3 protein: CASETGGPNTGELFF
clone size: NA; V gene: TRBV4-3; D gene: TRBD1; J gene: TRBJ2-1; CDR3 DNA: TGCGCCAGCAGCCTCGACAGGGGGTCCTACAATGAGCAGTTCTTC; CDR3 protein: CASSLDRGSYNEQFF
clone size: NA; V gene: TRBV27; D gene: NA; J gene: TRBJ1-4; CDR3 DNA: TGTGCCAGCAGTTTAAGGGGTGCAACTAATGAAAAACTGTTTTTT; CDR3 protein: CASSLRGATNEKLFF
clone size: NA; V gene: TRBV5-5; D gene: NA; J gene: TRBJ1-1; CDR3 DNA: TGTGCCAGCAGCTTGGCCTACAGGGACACTGAAGCTTTCTTT; CDR3 protein: CASSLAYRDTEAFF
clone size: NA; V gene: TRBV12-3/TRBV12-4; D gene: NA; J gene: TRBJ1-1; CDR3 DNA: TGTGCCAGCAGTTTATTTCTCACTGAAGCTTTCTTT; CDR3 protein: CASSLFLTEAFF
clone size: NA; V gene: TRBV5-5; D gene: NA; J gene: TRBJ1-6; CDR3 DNA: TGTGCCAGCAGCCCCCGCCCAGGTTATTATAATTCACCCCTCCACTTT; CDR3 protein: CASSPRPGYYNSPLHF
clone size: NA; V gene: TRBV4-3; D gene: NA; J gene: TRBJ1-1; CDR3 DNA: TGCGCCAGCAGGACAGGTTTTGAGTCTGAAGCTTTCTTT; CDR3 protein: CASRTGFESEAFF
clone size: NA; V gene: TRBV7-9; D gene: NA; J gene: TRBJ1-4; CDR3 DNA: TGTGCCAGCAGCTATCCTAATGAAAAACTGTTTTTT; CDR3 protein: CASSYPNEKLFF
clone size: NA; V gene: TRBV4-3; D gene: TRBD2; J gene: TRBJ2-1; CDR3 DNA: TGCGCCAGCAGCCCCGGGAGGCGGGGGGGCATCGATGAGCAGTTCTTC; CDR3 protein: CASSPGRRGGIDEQFF
clone size: few; V gene: TRBV18; D gene: TRBD1; J gene: TRBJ1-2; CDR3 DNA: TGTGCCAGCTCCCTAGACAGGGGAACTAGCTATGGCTACACCTTC; CDR3 protein: CASSLDRGTSYGYTF
clone size: NA; V gene: TRBV7-2; D gene: NA; J gene: TRBJ1-4; CDR3 DNA: TGTGCCAGCAGTCAGAGAGGGGGGACGGAAAAACTGTTTTTT; CDR3 protein: CASSQRGGTEKLFF
clone size: NA; V gene: TRBV6-1; D gene: NA; J gene: TRBJ1-2; CDR3 DNA: TGTGCCAGCAGTGAGCAATCCCAGGGTTGGAACTATGGCTACACCTTC; CDR3 protein: CASSEQSQGWNYGYTF
clone size: NA; V gene: TRBV14; D gene: NA; J gene: TRBJ1-4; CDR3 DNA: TGTGCCAGCAGCCAAAACCTCCAAGAAAAACTGTTTTTT; CDR3 protein: CASSQNLQEKLFF
clone size: once; V gene: TRBV7-3; D gene: TRBD1; J gene: TRBJ1-2; CDR3 DNA: TGTGCCAGCAGCTTAAGAGGGGGCGCGAACTATGGCTACACCTTC; CDR3 protein: CASSLRGGANYGYTF
clone size: NA; V gene: TRBV29-1; D gene: TRBD1; J gene: TRBJ1-2; CDR3 DNA: TGCAGCGTGAGGGACAGGGGAAACTATGGCTACACCTTC; CDR3 protein: CSVRDRGNYGYTF
clone size: once; V gene: TRBV19; D gene: TRBD1; J gene: TRBJ1-1; CDR3 DNA: TGTGCCAGTAGTCCGGACAGGGTGGGAACTGAAGCTTTCTTT; CDR3 protein: CASSPDRVGTEAFF